What follows are 3 T cell receptor beta chains derived from one specimen sequenced in a study of breast tumors, draining lymph nodes, adjacent tissues. TCRdb reanalysed the multiplex PCR reads using MiXCR and keeps one entry per CDR3 protein. The sample has more than 250,000 distinct CDR3 sequences; around 30% are singletons. Samples came from axillary lymph nodes draining the breast cancer. Sequencing was carried out using axillary lymph node tissue. These receptors were taken from a female donor with breast cancer. Some clones in this sample may be carry-over from other donors' samples.

The V gene is TRBV7-2, the J gene TRBJ2-5, with 8 bases fitting TRBD2. After removal of 5 bases from V and 9 bases from J, the junction contained 11 bases not matched to a gene. The CDR3 length is 14 residues. Germline V CDR1 and CDR2: SGHTA, FQGNSA. The CDR3 DNA reads TGTGCCAGCAGCCTGCCGGGAGGGGTTCAGCCCCAGTACTTC. Amino acids: CASSLPGGVQPQYF.

There are many counts of this clonotype. The chain uses TRBV6-1 and TRBJ1-2; D is possibly TRBD1 (5 bases). This CDR3 contains 15 residues. The V gene lost 3 bases and the J gene lost 0 bases, with 11 bases spanning the gap. Looked up from germline, CDR1 is MNHNS and CDR2 is SASEGT. This CDR3 is CASSEGPDPNYGYTF. The CDR3 bases are TGTGCCAGCAGTGAGGGACCTGACCCTAACTATGGCTACACCTTC.

Notes on this clonotype: The CDR3 end shows no conserved phenylalanine or tryptophan, and so a read error is likely. DNA of the CDR3: TGTGCCATCAGTATCCCTGGGGGCTATGGCTACACCCTC. Its translation: CAISIPGGYGYTL. V is TRBV10-3 and J is TRBJ1-2; possibly TRBD1 for D (5 bases). CDR3 length: 13 residues. V lost 5 bases to trimming and J lost 4 bases, with 11 bases between them. Germline V CDR1 and CDR2: ENHRY, SYGVKD.